The present T cell receptor (beta chain) was sequenced within a study of T cells in Graves' hyperthyroidism and ophthalmopathy (dated by TCRdb to about 2019). Regarding the research as a whole: Peripheral blood was collected at initial diagnosis, before any treatment. In addition, the study compared T-cell repertoires in thyroid tissue and in blood from roughly six Graves' hyperthyroidism patients. Whether ophthalmopathy could be predicted prospectively was tested in an independent validation cohort made up of under 20 hyperthyroidism patients plus 17 patients who later progressed to ophthalmopathy. TCR Vbeta CDR3 sequencing of 130 to 150 peripheral blood samples (fewer than 45 ophthalmopathy, 75 hyperthyroidism and some 17 progressor patients) is reported in the paper. After blood sampling, hyperthyroidism patients were treated with methimazole at a starting dose of 30 mg daily, and ophthalmopathy patients were treated with high-dose intravenous methylprednisolone. TCR V-J signatures able to tell the groups apart were searched for in a discovery cohort of 95 to 100 patients, of whom about 40 had Graves' ophthalmopathy and 55 to 65 had stable Graves' hyperthyroidism. The approximately 98 discovery patients were randomly divided into training and test sets at a 7:3 ratio. Results and caveats for the whole study, not just this receptor: In validation, the model predicted progression to ophthalmopathy with 55% to 71% sensitivity and roughly 75% specificity, a median of 6.5 months before onset. Ophthalmopathy was separated from stable hyperthyroidism by a 13 V-J signature model, with 85% to 90% sensitivity and approximately 81% specificity obtained in cross-validation and 80%/75% obtained in testing. Most expanded thyroid clonotypes (frequency above 0.001) were also detected in blood, a finding suggesting that blood repertoires may reflect thyroid immune responses. Sample size was not statistically predetermined, and investigators were not blinded to group allocation.

In the ophthalmopathy patients, disease was moderately to severely active, with a Clinical Activity Score of 3 or more, a NOSPECS grade of 4 or more, and a duration of less than 3 months. Exclusion was applied to patients with uncontrolled infections, other autoimmune diseases, pregnancy or lactation. Diagnoses were established on the basis of clinical symptoms, serum thyroxine and TRAb, thyroid ultrasound, and orbital computed tomography. Ficoll-Paque density gradient centrifugation was used to isolate PBMCs from 9.5 to 10 ml of fresh peripheral blood. Trizol reagent was used to extract total RNA, and RNA quality was then checked on an Agilent 2100 Bioanalyzer. The TCR beta CDR3 regions were amplified from RNA transcripts. The TCR CDR3 was subjected to a first round of RT-PCR using the HTBI primer set and the Qiagen OneStep RT-PCR kit. Libraries were constructed in a second round of multiplex PCR, after which size selection and purification were performed. Sequencing of the libraries was done on an Illumina HiSeq2000 using paired-end 100 bp reads. The paper's data handling went like this. SOAPnuke was used to process the raw data, removing reads that contained adapters or uncalled bases, had a mean Phred below 15, or lacked an exact match to the constant primer or identifier. High-quality paired reads were merged with COPE v1.2.5, and unique nucleotide sequences were defined as clonotypes. MiTCR v1.1 was used to align the clonotypes against IMGT TRBV, TRBD and TRBJ reference segments. Analysis was restricted to V-J combinations with a frequency above 0.0001, which covered just over 98% of repertoires. A TCS score was defined as the ratio of F50 (clonal expansion) to E x V (chaos), with BLOSUM62-based TCRdist applied between CDR3 peptides within each V-J. Welch's t-statistics and random forest reduced 450 to 600 V-J features to 13, which were used in a naive Bayes classifier (R e1071). In-frame beta chains were kept once TCRdb had trimmed the public reads at Q25 with fastp and called clones with MiXCR. Each CDR3 protein gets just one entry, which takes the most common genes and DNA from the rows behind it. The V and J calls follow TCRdb's processing rather than the paper's. The sample table lists about 350,000 distinct CDR3 sequences, approximately 14% of them with a count of one. About 21% of the sample rests with the top ten.

This clonotype was observed at least ten times. The clone's antigen remains unknown. The record has no base qualities; no much larger clone is one base away. The material sequenced was blood. This TCR came from a woman aged 55-75 years with Graves' ophthalmopathy.

Read as DNA, the sequence is TGTGCCAGCAGTCCCCCTAGCGGGAGGGGAACCTACAATGAGCAGTTCTTC. Its amino acids are CASSPPSGRGTYNEQFF. Recombination connected TRBV6-1 to TRBJ2-1, and 12 junctional nucleotides match TRBD2. Trimming takes 5 bases off V and 2 bases off J; junction bases not matched to a gene: 7. In the germline V gene, CDR1 corresponds to MNHNS and CDR2 to SASEGT. The CDR3 contains 17 residues, cysteine and phenylalanine counted. Only the CDR3 DNA stays, 51 bases, in frame from base 1.